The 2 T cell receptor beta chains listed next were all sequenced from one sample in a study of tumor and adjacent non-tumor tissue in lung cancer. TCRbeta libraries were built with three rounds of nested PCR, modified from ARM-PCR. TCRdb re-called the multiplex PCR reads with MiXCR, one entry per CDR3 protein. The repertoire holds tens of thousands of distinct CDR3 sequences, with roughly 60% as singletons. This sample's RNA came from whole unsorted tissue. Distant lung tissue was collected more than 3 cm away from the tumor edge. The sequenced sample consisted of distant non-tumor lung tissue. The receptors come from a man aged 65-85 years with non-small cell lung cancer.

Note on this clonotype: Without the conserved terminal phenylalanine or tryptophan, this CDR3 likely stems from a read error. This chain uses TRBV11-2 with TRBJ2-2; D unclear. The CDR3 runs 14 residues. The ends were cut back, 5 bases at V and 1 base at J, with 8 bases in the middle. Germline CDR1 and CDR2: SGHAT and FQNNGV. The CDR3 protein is CASSTYENTGELFY. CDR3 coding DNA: TGTGCCAGCAGCACCTACGAGAACACCGGGGAGCTGTTTTAT.

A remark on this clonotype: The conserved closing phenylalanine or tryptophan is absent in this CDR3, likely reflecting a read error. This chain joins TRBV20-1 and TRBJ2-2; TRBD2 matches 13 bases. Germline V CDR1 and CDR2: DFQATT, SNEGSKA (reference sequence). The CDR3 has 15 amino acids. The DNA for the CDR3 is TGCAGTGCTACTTGGACTAGCGGGAGAGCCGGGGAACTGTTTATT. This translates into CSATWTSGRAGELFI.